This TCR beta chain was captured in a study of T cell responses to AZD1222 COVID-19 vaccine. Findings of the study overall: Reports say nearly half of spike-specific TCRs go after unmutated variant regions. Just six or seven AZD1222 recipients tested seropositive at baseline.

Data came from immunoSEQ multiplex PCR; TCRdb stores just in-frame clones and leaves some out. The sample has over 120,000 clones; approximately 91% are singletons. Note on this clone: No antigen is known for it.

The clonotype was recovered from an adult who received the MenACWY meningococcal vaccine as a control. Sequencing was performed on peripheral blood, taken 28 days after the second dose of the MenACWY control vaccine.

CDR3 DNA sequence: TGCAGTGCTAGTAATGCCGGGACAGGGAACACTGAAGCTTTCTTT. Its protein product is CSASNAGTGNTEAFF. The chain employs TRBV20-1 and TRBJ1-1; TRBD1 matches at 8 bases. From germline, CDR1 is DFQATT and CDR2 SNEGSKA (reference sequence). J was trimmed by 1 base and V by 3 bases; bases with no gene match: 7. The CDR3 is made up of 15 amino acids.